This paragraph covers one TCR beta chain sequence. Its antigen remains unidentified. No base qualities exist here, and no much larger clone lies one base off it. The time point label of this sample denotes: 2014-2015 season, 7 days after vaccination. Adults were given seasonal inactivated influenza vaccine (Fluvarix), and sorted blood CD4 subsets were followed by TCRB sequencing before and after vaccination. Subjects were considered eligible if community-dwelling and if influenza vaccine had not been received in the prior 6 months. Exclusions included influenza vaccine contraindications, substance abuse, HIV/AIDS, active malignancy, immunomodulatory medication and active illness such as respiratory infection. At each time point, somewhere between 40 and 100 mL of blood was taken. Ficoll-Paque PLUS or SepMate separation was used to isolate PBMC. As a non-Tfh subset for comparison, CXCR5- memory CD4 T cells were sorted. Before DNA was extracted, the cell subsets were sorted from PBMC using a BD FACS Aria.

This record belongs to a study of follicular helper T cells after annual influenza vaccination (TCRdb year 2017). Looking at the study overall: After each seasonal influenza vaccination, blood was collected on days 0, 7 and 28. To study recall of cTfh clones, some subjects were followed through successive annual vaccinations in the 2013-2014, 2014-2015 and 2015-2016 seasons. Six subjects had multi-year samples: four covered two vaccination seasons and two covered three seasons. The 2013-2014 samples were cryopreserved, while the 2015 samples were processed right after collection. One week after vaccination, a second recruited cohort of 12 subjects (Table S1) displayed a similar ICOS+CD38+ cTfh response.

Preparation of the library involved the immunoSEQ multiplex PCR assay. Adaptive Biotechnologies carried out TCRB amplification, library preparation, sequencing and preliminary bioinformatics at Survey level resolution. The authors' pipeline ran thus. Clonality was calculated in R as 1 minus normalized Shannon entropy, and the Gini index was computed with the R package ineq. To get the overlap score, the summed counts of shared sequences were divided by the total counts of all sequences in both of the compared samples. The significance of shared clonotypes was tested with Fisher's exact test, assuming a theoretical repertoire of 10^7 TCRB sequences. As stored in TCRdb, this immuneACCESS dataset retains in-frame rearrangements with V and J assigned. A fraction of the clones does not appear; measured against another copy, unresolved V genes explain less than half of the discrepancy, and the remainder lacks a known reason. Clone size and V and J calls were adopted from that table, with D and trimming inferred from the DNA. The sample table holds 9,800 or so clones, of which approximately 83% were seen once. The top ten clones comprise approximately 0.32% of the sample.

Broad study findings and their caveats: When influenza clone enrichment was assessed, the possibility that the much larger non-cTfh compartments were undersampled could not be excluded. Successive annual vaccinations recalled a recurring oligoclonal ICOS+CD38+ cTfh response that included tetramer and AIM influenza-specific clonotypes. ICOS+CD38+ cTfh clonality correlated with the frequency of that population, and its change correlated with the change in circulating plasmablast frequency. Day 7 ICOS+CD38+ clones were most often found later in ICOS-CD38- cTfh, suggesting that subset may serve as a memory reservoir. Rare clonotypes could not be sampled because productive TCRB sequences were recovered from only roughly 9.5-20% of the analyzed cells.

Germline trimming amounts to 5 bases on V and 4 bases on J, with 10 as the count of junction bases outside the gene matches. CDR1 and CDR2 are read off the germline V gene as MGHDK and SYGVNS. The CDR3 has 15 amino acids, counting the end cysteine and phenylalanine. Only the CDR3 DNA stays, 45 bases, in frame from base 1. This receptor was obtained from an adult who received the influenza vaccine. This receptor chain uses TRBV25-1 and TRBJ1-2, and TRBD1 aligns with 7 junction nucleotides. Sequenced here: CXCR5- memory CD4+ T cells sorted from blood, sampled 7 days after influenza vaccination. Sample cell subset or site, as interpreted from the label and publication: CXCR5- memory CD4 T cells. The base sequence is TGTGCCAGCAGTACAACAGGGGTAGTTAGCTATGGCTACACCTTC. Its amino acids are CASSTTGVVSYGYTF.